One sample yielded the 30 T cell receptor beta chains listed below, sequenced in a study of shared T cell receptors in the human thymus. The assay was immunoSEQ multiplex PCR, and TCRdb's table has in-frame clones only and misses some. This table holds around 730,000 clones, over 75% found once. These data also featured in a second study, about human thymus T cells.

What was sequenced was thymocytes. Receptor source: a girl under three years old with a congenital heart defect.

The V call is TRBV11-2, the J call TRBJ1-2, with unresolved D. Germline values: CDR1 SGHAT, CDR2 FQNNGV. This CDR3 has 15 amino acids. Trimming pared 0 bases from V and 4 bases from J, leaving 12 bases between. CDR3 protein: CASSLDRASSYGYTF. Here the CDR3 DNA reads TGTGCCAGCAGCTTAGATCGCGCAAGTTCCTATGGCTACACCTTC.

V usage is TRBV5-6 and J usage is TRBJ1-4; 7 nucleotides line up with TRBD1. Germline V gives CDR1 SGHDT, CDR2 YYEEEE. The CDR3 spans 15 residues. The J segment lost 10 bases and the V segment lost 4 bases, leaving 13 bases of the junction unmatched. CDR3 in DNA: TGTGCCAGCAGCGGGTGGAACAGGGGATTCGGAAAACTGTTTTTT. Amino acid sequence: CASSGWNRGFGKLFF.

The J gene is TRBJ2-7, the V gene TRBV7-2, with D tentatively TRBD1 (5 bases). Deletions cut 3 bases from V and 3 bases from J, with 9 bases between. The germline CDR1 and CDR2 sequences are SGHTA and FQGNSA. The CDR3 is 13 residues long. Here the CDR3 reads CASSFATVYEQYF. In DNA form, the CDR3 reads TGTGCCAGCAGCTTCGCGACAGTCTACGAGCAGTACTTC.

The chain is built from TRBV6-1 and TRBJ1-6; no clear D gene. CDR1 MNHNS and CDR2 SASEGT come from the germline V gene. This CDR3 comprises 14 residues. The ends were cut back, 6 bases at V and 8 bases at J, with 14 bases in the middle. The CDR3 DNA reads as TGTGCCAGCAGGGCGGCAGTCCAGTATTCACCCCTCCACTTT. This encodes CASRAAVQYSPLHF.

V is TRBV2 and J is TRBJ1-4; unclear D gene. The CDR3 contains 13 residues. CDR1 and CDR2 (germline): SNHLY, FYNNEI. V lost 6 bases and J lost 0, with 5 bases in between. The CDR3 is CASRHPTNEKLFF. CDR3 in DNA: TGTGCCAGCAGACACCCAACTAATGAAAAACTGTTTTTT.

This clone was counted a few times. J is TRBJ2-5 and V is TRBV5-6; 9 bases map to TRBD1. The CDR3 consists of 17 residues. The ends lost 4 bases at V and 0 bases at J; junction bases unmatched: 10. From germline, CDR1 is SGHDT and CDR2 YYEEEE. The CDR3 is CASSGRDREPYQETQYF. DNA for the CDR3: TGTGCCAGCAGCGGACGGGACAGGGAGCCGTACCAAGAGACCCAGTACTTC. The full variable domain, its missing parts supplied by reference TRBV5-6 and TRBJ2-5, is DAGVTQSPTHLIKTRGQQVTLRCSPKSGHDTVSWYQQALGQGPQFIFQYYEEEERQRGNFPDRFSGHQFPNYSSELNVNALLLGDSALYLCASSGRDREPYQETQYFGPGTRLLVL.

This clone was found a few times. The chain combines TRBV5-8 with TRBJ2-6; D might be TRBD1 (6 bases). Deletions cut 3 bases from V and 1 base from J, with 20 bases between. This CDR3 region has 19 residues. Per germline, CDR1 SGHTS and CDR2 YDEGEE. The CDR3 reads CASSYRVRELGSGANVLTF. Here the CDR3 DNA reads TGTGCCAGCAGCTACAGGGTCAGGGAACTTGGGTCTGGGGCCAACGTCCTGACTTTC. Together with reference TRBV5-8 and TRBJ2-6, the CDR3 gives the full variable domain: EAGVTQSPTHLIKTRGQQATLRCSPISGHTSVYWYQQALGLGLQFLLWYDEGEERNRGNFPPRFSGRQFPNYSSELNVNALELEDSALYLCASSYRVRELGSGANVLTFGAGSRLTVL.

The CDR3 loop reads CASSFRGPREQFF. The CDR3 DNA reads as TGTGCCAGCAGTTTCAGGGGGCCCCGGGAGCAGTTCTTC. The rearrangement joins TRBV28 to TRBJ2-1; 8 nucleotides line up with TRBD1. The germline gives CDR1 MDHEN, CDR2 SYDVKM. The CDR3 has 13 residues. V lost 3 bases and J lost 10; bases outside the gene matches: 5.

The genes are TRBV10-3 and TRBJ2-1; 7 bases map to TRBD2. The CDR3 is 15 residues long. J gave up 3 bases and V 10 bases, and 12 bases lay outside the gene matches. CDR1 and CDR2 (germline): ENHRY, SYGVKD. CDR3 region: CATERGGGSYNEQFF. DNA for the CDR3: TGTGCCACCGAGAGAGGCGGGGGTAGCTACAATGAGCAGTTCTTC.

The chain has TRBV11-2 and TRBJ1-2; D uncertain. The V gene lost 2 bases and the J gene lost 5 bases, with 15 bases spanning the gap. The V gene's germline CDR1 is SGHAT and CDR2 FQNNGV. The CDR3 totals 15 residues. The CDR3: CASSLNAGGGYGYTF. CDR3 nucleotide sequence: TGTGCCAGCAGCTTAAATGCAGGAGGAGGATATGGCTACACCTTC.

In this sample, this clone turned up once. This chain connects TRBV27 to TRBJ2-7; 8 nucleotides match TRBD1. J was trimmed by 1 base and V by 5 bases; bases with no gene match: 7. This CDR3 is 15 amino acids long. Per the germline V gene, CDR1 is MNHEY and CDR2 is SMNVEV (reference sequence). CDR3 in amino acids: CASSVTGGRSYEQYF. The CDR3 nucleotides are TGTGCCAGCAGTGTTACAGGGGGTCGGTCCTACGAGCAGTACTTC.

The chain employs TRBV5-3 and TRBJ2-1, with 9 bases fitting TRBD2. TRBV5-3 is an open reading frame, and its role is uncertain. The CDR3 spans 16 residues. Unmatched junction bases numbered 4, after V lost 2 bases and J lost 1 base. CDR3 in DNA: TGTGCCAGAAGCTTCCTAGCGGGGCTGTCCTACAATGAGCAGTTCTTC. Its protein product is CARSFLAGLSYNEQFF.

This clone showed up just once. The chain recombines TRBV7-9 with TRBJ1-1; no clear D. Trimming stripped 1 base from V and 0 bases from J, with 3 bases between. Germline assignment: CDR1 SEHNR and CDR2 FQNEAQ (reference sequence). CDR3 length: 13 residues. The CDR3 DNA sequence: TGTGCCAGCAGCTTAGGTATGAACACTGAAGCTTTCTTT. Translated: CASSLGMNTEAFF.

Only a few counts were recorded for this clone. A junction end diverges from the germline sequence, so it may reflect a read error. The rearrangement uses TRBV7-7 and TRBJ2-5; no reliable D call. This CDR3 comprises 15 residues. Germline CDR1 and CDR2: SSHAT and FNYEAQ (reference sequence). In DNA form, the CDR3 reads TGTGCTAGCAGCACATCCCGCGGTTCTCAAGAGACCCAGTACTTC. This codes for CASSTSRGSQETQYF.

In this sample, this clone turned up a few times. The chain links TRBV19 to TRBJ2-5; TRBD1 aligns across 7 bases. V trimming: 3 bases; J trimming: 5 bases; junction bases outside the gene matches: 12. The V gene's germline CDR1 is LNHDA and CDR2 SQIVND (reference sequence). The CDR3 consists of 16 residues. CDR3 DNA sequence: TGTGCCAGTAGTATCAGCTTCGGACAGACAGGGGAGACCCAGTACTTC. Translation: CASSISFGQTGETQYF.

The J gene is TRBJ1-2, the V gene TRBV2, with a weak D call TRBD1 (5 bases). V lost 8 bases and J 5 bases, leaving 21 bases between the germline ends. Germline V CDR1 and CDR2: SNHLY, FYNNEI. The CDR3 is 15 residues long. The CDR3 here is CASSKNTRVLYGYTF. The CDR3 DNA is TGTGCCAGCTCTAAAAACACCAGGGTTCTGTATGGCTACACCTTC.

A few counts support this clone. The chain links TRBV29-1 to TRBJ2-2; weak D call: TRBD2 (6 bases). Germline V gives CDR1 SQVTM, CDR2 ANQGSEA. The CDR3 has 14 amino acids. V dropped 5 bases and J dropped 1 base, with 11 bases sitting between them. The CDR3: CSVFAGRNTGELFF. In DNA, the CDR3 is TGCAGCGTTTTTGCCGGGAGGAACACCGGGGAGCTGTTTTTT.

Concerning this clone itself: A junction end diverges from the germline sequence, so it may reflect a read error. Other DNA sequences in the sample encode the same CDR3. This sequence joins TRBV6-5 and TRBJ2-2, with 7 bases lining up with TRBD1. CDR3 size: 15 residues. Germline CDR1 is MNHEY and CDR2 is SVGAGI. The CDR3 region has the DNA TGTGCTAGCAGTTATTACAGGGGAAGAACCGGGGAGCTGTTTTTT. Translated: CASSYYRGRTGELFF.

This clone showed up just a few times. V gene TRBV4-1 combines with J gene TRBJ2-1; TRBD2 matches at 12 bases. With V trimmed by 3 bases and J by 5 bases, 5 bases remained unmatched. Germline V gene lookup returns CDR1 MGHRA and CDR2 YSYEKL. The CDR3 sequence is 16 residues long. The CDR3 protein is CASSHLLAGGHNEQFF. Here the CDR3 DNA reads TGCGCCAGCAGCCACCTACTAGCGGGGGGTCACAATGAGCAGTTCTTC.

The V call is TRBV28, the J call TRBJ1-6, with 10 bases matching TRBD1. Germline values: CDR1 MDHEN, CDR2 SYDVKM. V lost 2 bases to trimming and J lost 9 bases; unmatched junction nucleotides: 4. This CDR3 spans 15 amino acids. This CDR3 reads CASSLEDRGSSPLHF. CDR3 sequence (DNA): TGTGCCAGCAGTTTAGAGGACAGGGGGTCTTCACCCCTCCACTTT.

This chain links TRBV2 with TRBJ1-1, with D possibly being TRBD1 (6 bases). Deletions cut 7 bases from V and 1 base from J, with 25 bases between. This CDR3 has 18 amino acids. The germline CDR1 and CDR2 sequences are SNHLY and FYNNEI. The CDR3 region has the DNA TGTGCCAGCACCCCCCCCCGCGACAGGCCGGGGAGGAACACTGAAGCTTTCTTT. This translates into CASTPPRDRPGRNTEAFF.

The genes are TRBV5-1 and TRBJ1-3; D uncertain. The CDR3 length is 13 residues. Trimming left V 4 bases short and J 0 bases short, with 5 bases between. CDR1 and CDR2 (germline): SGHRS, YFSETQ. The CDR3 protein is CASSLGSGNTIYF. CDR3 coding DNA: TGCGCCAGCAGCCTAGGCTCTGGAAACACCATATATTTT.

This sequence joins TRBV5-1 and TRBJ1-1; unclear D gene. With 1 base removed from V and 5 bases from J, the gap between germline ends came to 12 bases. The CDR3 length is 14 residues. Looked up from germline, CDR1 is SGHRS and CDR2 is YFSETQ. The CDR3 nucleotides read TGCGCCAGCAGCTTGTTCTTCCCTTTGACTGAAGCTTTCTTT. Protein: CASSLFFPLTEAFF.

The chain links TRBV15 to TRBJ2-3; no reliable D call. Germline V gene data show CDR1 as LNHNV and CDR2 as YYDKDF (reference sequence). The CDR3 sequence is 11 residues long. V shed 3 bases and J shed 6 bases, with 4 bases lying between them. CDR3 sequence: CATSSRDTQYF. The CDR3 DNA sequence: TGTGCCACCAGCAGCCGGGATACGCAGTATTTT.

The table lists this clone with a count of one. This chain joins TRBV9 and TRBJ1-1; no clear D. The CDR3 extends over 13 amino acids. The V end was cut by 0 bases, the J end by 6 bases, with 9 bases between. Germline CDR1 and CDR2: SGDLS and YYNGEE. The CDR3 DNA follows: TGTGCCAGCAGCGTAGACAAGGGAGCTGAAGCTTTCTTT. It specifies CASSVDKGAEAFF.

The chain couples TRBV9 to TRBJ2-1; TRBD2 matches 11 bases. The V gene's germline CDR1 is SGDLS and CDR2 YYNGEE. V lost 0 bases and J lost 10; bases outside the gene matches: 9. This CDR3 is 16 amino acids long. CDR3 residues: CASSVEGLAGGKEQFF. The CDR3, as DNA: TGTGCCAGCAGCGTAGAAGGGTTAGCGGGGGGGAAGGAGCAGTTCTTC. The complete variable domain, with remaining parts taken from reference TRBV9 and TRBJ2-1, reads DSGVTQTPKHLITATGQRVTLRCSPRSGDLSVYWYQQSLDQGLQFLIQYYNGEERAKGNILERFSAQQFPDLHSELNLSSLELGDSALYFCASSVEGLAGGKEQFFGPGTRLTVL.

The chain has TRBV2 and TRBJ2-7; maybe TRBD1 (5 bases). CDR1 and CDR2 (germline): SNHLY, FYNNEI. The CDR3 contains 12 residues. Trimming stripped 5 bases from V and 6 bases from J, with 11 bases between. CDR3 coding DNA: TGTGCCAGCAGTTTTGACAGAGCCGAGCAGTACTTC. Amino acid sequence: CASSFDRAEQYF. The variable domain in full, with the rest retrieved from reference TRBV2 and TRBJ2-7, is EPEVTQTPSHQVTQMGQEVILRCVPISNHLYFYWYRQILGQKVEFLVSFYNNEISEKSEIFDDQFSVERPDGSNFTLKIRSTKLEDSAMYFCASSFDRAEQYFGPGTRLTVT.

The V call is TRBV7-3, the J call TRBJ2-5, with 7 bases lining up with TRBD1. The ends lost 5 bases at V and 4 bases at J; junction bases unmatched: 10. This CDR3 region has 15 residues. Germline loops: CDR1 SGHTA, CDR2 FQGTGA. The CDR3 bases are TGTGCCAGCAGCCCGACAGGGCGGCCTCCAGAGACCCAGTACTTC. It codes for CASSPTGRPPETQYF.

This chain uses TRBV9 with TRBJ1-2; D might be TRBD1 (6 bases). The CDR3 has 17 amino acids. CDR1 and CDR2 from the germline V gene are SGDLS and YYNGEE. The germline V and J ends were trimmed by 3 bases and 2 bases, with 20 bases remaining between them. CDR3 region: CASSADFTGRMNYGYTF. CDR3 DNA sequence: TGTGCCAGCAGCGCAGATTTTACAGGGAGAATGAACTATGGCTACACCTTC.

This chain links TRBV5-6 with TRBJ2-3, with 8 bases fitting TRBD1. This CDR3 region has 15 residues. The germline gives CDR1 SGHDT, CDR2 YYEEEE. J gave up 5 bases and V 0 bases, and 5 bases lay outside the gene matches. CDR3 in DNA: TGTGCCAGCAGCTTGGCCAGGACAGGGTTAGATACGCAGTATTTT. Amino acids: CASSLARTGLDTQYF.